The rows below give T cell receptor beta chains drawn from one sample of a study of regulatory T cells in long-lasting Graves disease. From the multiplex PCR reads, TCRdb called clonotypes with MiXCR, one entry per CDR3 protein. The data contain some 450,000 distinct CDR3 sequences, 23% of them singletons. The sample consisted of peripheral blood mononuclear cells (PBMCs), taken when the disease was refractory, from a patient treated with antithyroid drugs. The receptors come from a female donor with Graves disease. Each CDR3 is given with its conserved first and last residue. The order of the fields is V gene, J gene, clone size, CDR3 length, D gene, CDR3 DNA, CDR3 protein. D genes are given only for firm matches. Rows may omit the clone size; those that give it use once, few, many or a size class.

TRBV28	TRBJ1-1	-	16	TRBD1	TGTGCCAGCAGTTTTCGGACAGGGGGAACGAACACTGAAGCTTTCTTT	CASSFRTGGTNTEAFF
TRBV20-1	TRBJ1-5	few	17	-	TGCAGTGCTAACCAGAGATCAGGTTATTATAGCAATCAGCCCCAGCATTTT	CSANQRSGYYSNQPQHF
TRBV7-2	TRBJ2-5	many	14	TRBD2	TGTGCCAGCAGCTTCCGGCGGGAGGCGGAGACCCAGTACTTC	CASSFRREAETQYF
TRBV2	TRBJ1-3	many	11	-	TGTGCCAGCAGTGTTGGAAACACCATATATTTT	CASSVGNTIYF
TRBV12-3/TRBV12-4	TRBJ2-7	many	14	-	TGTGCCAGTAGTCGCGACAGTTTGGCCTACGAGCAGTACTTC	CASSRDSLAYEQYF
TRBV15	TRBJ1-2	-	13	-	TGTGCCACCAGCAGAGGGGTCGGGAGTGGCTACACCTTC	CATSRGVGSGYTF
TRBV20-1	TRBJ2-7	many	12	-	TGCAGTGCTCGGGGCAGGGTGAACGAGCAGTACTTC	CSARGRVNEQYF
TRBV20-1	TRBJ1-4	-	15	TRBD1	TGCAGTGTCGACGACAGGGGGTCGACTAATGAAAAACTGTTTTTT	CSVDDRGSTNEKLFF
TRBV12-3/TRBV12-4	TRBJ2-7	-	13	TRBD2	TGTGCCAGCTCGGCGCTAGCGGTACACGAGCAGTACTTC	CASSALAVHEQYF
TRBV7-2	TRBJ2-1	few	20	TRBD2	TGTGCCAGCAGCCCCCCCGGGACTAGTGTAACCTCTAGCTCCTACAATGAGCAGTTCTTC	CASSPPGTSVTSSSYNEQFF
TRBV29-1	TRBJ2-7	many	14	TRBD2	TGCAGCGTTCGCAGACGGGAGGTGAACTACGAGCAGTACTTC	CSVRRREVNYEQYF
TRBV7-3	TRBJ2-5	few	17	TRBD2	TGTGCCAGCAGCTTAAGCGGTAGCGGGAGCGCCGGGGAGACCCAGTACTTC	CASSLSGSGSAGETQYF
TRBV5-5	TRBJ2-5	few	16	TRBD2	TGTGCCAGCAGCTTCTTATCTAGCGGGAGGCAAGAGACCCAGTACTTC	CASSFLSSGRQETQYF
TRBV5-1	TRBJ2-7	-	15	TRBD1	TGCGCCAGCAGCTCCTACAGGGGGCTGTCGTACGAGCAGTACTTC	CASSSYRGLSYEQYF
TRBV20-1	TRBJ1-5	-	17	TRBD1	TGCAGTGCGAGACCGGGACAGGGAATTTATAGCAATCAGCCCCAGCATTTT	CSARPGQGIYSNQPQHF
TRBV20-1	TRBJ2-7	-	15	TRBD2	TGCAGTGCTAGAGATCGCAAGCGGGGGCCCTACGAGCAGTACTTC	CSARDRKRGPYEQYF
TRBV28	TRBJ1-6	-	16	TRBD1	TGTGCCAGCAGTTTGGGGACAGGGGGCGGGAATTCACCCCTCCACTTT	CASSLGTGGGNSPLHF
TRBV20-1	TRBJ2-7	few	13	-	TGCAGTGCTGACATCCCCCCCTCCTACGAGCAGTACTTC	CSADIPPSYEQYF
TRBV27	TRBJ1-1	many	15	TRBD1	TGTGCCAGCAGTGCGCTGCTCACAGGGGCGACTGAAGCTTTCTTT	CASSALLTGATEAFF
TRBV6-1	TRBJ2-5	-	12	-	TGTGCCAGCAGTGAAAGCCGAGAGACCCAGTACTTC	CASSESRETQYF
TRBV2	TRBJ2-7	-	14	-	TGTGCCAGCAGTGAAGTGGGAGGACCCTACGAGCAGTACTTC	CASSEVGGPYEQYF
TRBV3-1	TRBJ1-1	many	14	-	TGTGCCAGCAGCCACCGAAGGAGTTACACTGAAGCTTTCTTT	CASSHRRSYTEAFF
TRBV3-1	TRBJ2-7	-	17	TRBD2	TGTGCCAGCAGCCAGCCGAACGGACTAGCGGGCTCCTACGAGCAGTACTTC	CASSQPNGLAGSYEQYF
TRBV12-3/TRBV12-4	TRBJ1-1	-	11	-	TGTGCCAGCAACTCAGGGACTGAAGCTTTCTTT	CASNSGTEAFF
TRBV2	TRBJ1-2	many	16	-	TGTGCCAGCAGTGAAGCGCTGCCAGGTGTTAACTATGGCTACACCTTC	CASSEALPGVNYGYTF
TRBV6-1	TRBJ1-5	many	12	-	TGTGCCAGCCGAGTAAGCAATCAGCCCCAGCATTTT	CASRVSNQPQHF
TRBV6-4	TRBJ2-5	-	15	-	TGTGCCAGCAGCAACAGAGGGATCTTACAAGAGACCCAGTACTTC	CASSNRGILQETQYF
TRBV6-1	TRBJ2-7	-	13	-	TGTGCCAGCACTCCCGGGGCGAACTACGAGCAGTACTTC	CASTPGANYEQYF
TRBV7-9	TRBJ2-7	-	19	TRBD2	TGTGCCAGCAGAGATGAGGCCGGGACTAGCGGGAGTTTCGCCTACGAGCAGTACTTC	CASRDEAGTSGSFAYEQYF
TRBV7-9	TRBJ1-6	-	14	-	TGTGCCAGCAGACCCCCCGCTACGAATTCACCCCTCCACTTT	CASRPPATNSPLHF
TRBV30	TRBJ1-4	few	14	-	TGTGCCTGGAGTCGGAGTATCGGGAATGAAAAACTGTTTTTT	CAWSRSIGNEKLFF
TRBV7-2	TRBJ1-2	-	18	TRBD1	TGTGCCAGCAGCTTTGGGACAGGAGGCGGGCGCTCTAACTATGGCTACACCTTC	CASSFGTGGGRSNYGYTF
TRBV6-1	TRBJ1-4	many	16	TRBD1	TGTGCCAGCAGTCTCACAATCTTACAGGGGAACGAAAAACTGTTTTTT	CASSLTILQGNEKLFF
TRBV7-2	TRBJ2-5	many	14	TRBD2	TGTGCCAGCTGCGGGACTAGCGCCAAAGAGACCCAGTACTTC	CASCGTSAKETQYF
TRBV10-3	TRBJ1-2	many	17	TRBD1	TGTGCCATCAGTGAGCGGACAGGAGGCGGAGAGGGTTATGGCTACACCTTC	CAISERTGGGEGYGYTF
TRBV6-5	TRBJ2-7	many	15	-	TGTGCCAGCAGTTACAGGGAGACAGGACCCTACGAGCAGTACTTC	CASSYRETGPYEQYF
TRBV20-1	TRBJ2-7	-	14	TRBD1	TGCAGTGCTAGACAAAGGGGGACAGGCTACGAGCAGTACTTC	CSARQRGTGYEQYF
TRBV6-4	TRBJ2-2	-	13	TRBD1	TGTGCCAGCAGAGACAGGGCCACCGGGGAGCTGTTTTTT	CASRDRATGELFF
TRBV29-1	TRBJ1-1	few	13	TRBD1	TGCAGCGTGAGGACAGGGGCGGACACTGAAGCTTTCTTT	CSVRTGADTEAFF
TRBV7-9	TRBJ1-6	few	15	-	TGTGCCAGCAGCCCTCCTCCGGACGGATATTCACCCCTCCACTTT	CASSPPPDGYSPLHF